This TCR beta chain was obtained from a study of blood T cell repertoires in COVID-19. In the authors' workflow: Cell counts per sample came from amplifying reference gene primers. The repertoire was sequenced with immunoSEQ multiplex PCR; TCRdb's copy has only in-frame clones and lacks some. From that table come the V and J calls and clone size; the DNA was used to work out D and trimming. The sample yields approximately 220,000 clones, roughly 85% seen once. Cohorts were determined from participant-reported clinical history. This sequence originates from a middle-aged woman who had been exposed to COVID-19. Sequencing was carried out using PBMCs or T cells enriched from blood (not recorded which).

The CDR3 DNA sequence: TGTGCCAGCAGCCAATATACAGGACAGGGGTACGAGCAGTACTTC. It encodes CASSQYTGQGYEQYF. The chain is built from TRBV4-2 and TRBJ2-7; 9 positions match TRBD1. V trimming: 2 bases; J trimming: 4 bases; junction bases outside the gene matches: 6. CDR1 is LGHNA and CDR2 is YNFKEQ in the germline V gene. The CDR3 length is 15 residues.